This T cell receptor (beta chain) was identified in a study of shared clonotypes between healthy human individuals. Study outcomes and limitations: In having few donors, the study represented limited genetic and exposure-history diversity.

For this clone: Its antigen is not identified.

Germline lookup yields CDR1 LNHDA and CDR2 SQIVND (reference sequence). The germline V and J ends were trimmed by 8 bases and 0 bases, with 17 bases remaining between them. The CDR3 has 16 residues. Deep level was the assay's run setting. Assay used: immunoSEQ multiplex PCR; TCRdb lists only in-frame clones, some missing. Counted here are a few million clones, about 92% occurring once; the ten biggest clones make up under 0.45%. V gene TRBV19 combines with J gene TRBJ2-1; either TRBD1 or TRBD2 may supply D (5 bases each). The sample was naive CD4+ T cells from PBMCs. Subset meaning: CD45RA+ positively selected. The receptor comes from a man between 18 and 35 years old in good health. Some clones in this sample may be carry-over from other donors' samples. The CDR3: CASRADWGSSYNEQFF. CDR3 sequence (DNA): TGTGCCAGTCGTGCTGACTGGGGGTCCTCCTACAATGAGCAGTTCTTC.